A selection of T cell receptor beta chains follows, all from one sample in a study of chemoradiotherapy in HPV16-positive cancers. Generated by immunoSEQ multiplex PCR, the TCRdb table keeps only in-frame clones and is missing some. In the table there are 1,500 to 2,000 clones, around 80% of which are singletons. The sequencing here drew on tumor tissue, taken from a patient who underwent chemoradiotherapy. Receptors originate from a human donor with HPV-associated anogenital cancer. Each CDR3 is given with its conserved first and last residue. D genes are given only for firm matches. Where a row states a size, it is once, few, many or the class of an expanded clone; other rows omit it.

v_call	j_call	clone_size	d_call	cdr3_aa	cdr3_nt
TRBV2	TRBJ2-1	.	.	CASSEQGGEFF	TGTGCCAGCAGTGAACAGGGGGGGGAGTTCTTC
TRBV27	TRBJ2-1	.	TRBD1	CASNIPGQGPNEQFF	TGTGCCAGCAACATTCCGGGACAGGGGCCCAATGAGCAGTTCTTC
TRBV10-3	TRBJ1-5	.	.	CAISGFGTDSNQPQHF	TGTGCCATCAGTGGGTTCGGGACCGATAGCAATCAGCCCCAGCATTTT
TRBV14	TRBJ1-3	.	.	CASSQDFGLSGNTIYF	TGTGCCAGCAGCCAAGATTTCGGTCTGTCTGGAAACACCATATATTTT
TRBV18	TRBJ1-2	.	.	CASSPPGEVYTF	TGTGCCAGCTCACCACCGGGGGAGGTCTACACCTTC
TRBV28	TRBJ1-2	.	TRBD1	CASSLGTGGVYGYTF	TGTGCCAGCAGTTTAGGGACAGGGGGCGTCTATGGCTACACCTTC
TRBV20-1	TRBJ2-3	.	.	CSASSPTQYF	TGCAGTGCTAGTTCGCCAACGCAGTATTTT
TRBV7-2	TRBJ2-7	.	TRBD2	CASSQRGGWTYEQYF	TGTGCCAGCAGCCAACGGGGGGGATGGACCTACGAGCAGTACTTC
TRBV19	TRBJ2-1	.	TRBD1	CASSLQGAGYNEQFF	TGTGCCAGTAGCCTCCAGGGGGCCGGCTACAATGAGCAGTTCTTC
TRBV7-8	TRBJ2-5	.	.	CASSLVASTETQYF	TGTGCCAGCAGCTTAGTTGCCAGCACAGAGACCCAGTACTTC
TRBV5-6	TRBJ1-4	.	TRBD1	CASSVKGQGDEKLFF	TGTGCCAGCAGCGTAAAGGGACAGGGGGATGAAAAACTGTTTTTT
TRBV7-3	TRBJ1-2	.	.	CASSLQSTGIGSGYTF	TGTGCCAGCAGCCTGCAAAGTACAGGGATAGGCTCTGGCTACACCTTC
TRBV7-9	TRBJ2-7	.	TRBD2	CASSRAASGGRYEQYF	TGTGCCAGCAGCCGAGCGGCTAGCGGGGGGCGGTACGAGCAGTACTTC
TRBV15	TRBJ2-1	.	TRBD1	CATSRGTGHYNEQFF	TGTGCCACCAGCAGAGGGACAGGGCACTACAATGAGCAGTTCTTC
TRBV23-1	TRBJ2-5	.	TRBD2	CASSRIGTSGRIEETQYF	TGCGCCAGCAGTCGGATCGGGACTAGCGGGAGAATTGAAGAGACCCAGTACTTC
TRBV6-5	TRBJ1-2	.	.	CASSYSGREGGYTF	TGTGCCAGCAGTTACTCGGGGAGGGAAGGTGGCTACACCTTC
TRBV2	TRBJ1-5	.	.	CASSGNNQPQHF	TGTGCCAGCAGTGGAAACAATCAGCCCCAGCATTTT
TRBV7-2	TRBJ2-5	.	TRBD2	CASSLDIEAAGGPETQYF	TGTGCCAGCAGCTTAGACATTGAGGCCGCGGGGGGACCAGAGACCCAGTACTTC
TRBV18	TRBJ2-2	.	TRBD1	CASSPGRQGAIVAGELFF	TGTGCCAGCTCACCAGGAAGACAGGGGGCTATTGTGGCCGGGGAGCTGTTTTTT
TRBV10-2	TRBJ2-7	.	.	CASSEVGYEQYF	TGCGCCAGCAGTGAGGTGGGATACGAGCAGTACTTC
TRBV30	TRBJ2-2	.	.	CAWSVSDRNTGELFF	TGTGCCTGGAGTGTGTCTGACAGGAACACCGGGGAGCTGTTTTTT
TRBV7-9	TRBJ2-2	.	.	CASSLPTGELFF	TGTGCCAGCAGCTTACCAACCGGGGAGCTGTTTTTT
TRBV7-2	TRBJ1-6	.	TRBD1	CASSSGQGRGSPLHF	TGTGCCAGCAGCTCCGGACAGGGGAGAGGGTCACCCCTCCACTTT
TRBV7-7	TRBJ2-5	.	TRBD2	CASSPGLARQETQYF	TGTGCTAGCAGCCCGGGACTAGCTAGACAAGAGACCCAGTACTTC
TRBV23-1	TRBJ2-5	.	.	CASSQCERQETQYF	TGCGCCAGCAGTCAATGTGAGAGGCAAGAGACCCAGTACTTC
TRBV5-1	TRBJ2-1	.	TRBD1	CASSLTGGSYNEQFF	TGCGCCAGCAGCTTGACAGGGGGCTCCTACAATGAGCAGTTCTTC
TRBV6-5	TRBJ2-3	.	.	CASRSSGTDTQYF	TGTGCCAGCAGGTCGAGTGGCACAGATACGCAGTATTTT
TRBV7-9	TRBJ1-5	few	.	CASSLENQPQHF	TGTGCCAGCAGCTTGGAGAATCAGCCCCAGCATTTT
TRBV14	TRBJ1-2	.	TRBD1	CASSQDWQGAHGYTF	TGTGCCAGCAGCCAAGATTGGCAGGGGGCACATGGCTACACCTTC
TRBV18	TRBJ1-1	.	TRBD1	CASSPPGQRMNTEAFF	TGTGCCAGCTCACCACCGGGACAGCGTATGAACACTGAAGCTTTCTTT
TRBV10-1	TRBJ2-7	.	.	CASSGTGSYEQYF	TGCGCCAGCAGTGGGACGGGCTCCTACGAGCAGTACTTC
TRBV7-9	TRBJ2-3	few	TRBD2	CASSFGTTSGRPQAQYF	TGTGCCAGCAGCTTCGGAACGACTAGCGGGAGGCCCCAGGCGCAGTATTTT
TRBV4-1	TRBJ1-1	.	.	CASSLDRYNTEAFF	TGCGCCAGCAGCCTCGACAGATACAACACTGAAGCTTTCTTT
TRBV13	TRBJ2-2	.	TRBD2	CASKLAASLWGELFF	TGTGCCAGCAAGCTAGCGGCATCCCTGTGGGGGGAGCTGTTTTTT
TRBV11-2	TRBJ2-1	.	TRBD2	CASSYGLARSNEQFF	TGTGCCAGCAGCTACGGACTAGCGCGATCCAATGAGCAGTTCTTC
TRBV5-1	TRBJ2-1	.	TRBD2	CASSPGLAGDNEQFF	TGCGCCAGCAGCCCGGGACTAGCGGGAGACAATGAGCAGTTCTTC
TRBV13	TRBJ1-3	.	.	CASSFRVSGNTIYF	TGTGCCAGCAGCTTCCGGGTCTCTGGAAACACCATATATTTT
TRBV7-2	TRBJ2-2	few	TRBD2	CASSFIGRSAGELFF	TGTGCCAGCAGCTTTATCGGGAGGTCTGCCGGGGAGCTGTTTTTT
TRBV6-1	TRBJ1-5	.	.	CASSEGGHNQPQHF	TGTGCCAGCAGTGAAGGAGGACACAATCAGCCCCAGCATTTT
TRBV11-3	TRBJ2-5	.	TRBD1	CASSLRTGPQETQYF	TGTGCCAGCAGCCTCAGGACAGGGCCACAAGAGACCCAGTACTTC
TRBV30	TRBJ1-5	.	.	CAWSPYSHNQPQHF	TGTGCCTGGAGCCCTTACAGCCACAATCAGCCCCAGCATTTT
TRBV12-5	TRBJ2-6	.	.	CASGGQGSGANVLTF	TGTGCTAGTGGGGGCCAGGGTTCTGGGGCCAACGTCCTGACTTTC
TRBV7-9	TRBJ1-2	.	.	CASSPQTDNYGYTF	TGTGCCAGCAGCCCCCAGACAGATAACTATGGCTACACCTTC
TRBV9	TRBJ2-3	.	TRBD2	CASSVGNSGRADTQYF	TGTGCCAGCAGCGTAGGTAATAGCGGGAGAGCCGATACGCAGTATTTT
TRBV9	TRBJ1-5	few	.	CASSASDIQGAQHF	TGTGCCAGCAGCGCTTCGGACATTCAAGGAGCCCAGCATTTT
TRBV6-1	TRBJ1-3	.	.	CASSEARGSSGNTIYF	TGTGCCAGCAGTGAAGCGAGGGGGAGCTCTGGAAACACCATATATTTT
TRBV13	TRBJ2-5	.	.	CASSLRSGQETQYF	TGTGCCAGCAGCTTACGGTCAGGGCAAGAGACCCAGTACTTC
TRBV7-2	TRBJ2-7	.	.	CASSDGGNSYEQYF	TGTGCCAGCTCTGACGGGGGAAATTCCTACGAGCAGTACTTC
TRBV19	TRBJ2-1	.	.	CATMGSNEQFF	TGTGCCACCATGGGTAGCAATGAGCAGTTCTTC
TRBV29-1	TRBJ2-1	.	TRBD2	CSAGGLAGFNSYNEQFF	TGCAGCGCCGGGGGACTAGCGGGATTCAATTCCTACAATGAGCAGTTCTTC
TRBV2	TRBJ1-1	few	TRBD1	CASRLQGANTEAFF	TGTGCCAGCAGGTTACAGGGGGCGAACACTGAAGCTTTCTTT
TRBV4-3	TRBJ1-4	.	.	CASSQDLGGGPNEKLFF	TGCGCCAGCAGCCAAGATCTTGGGGGGGGTCCTAATGAAAAACTGTTTTTT
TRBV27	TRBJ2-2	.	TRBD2	CASTQLAVNTGELFF	TGTGCCAGCACCCAACTAGCGGTGAACACCGGGGAGCTGTTTTTT
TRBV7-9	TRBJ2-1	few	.	CASSLLGVTYNEQFF	TGTGCCAGCAGCTTGCTTGGCGTAACCTACAATGAGCAGTTCTTC
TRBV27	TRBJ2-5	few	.	CASGRGLQETQYF	TGTGCCAGCGGAAGGGGACTCCAAGAGACCCAGTACTTC
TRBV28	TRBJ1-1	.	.	CASSLAGNTEAFF	TGTGCCAGCAGTTTGGCCGGGAACACTGAAGCTTTCTTT
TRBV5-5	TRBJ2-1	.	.	CASSLLTGAGNEQFF	TGTGCCAGCAGCTTATTGACGGGGGCGGGGAATGAGCAGTTCTTC
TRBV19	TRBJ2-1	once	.	CASSTASASSYNEQFF	TGTGCCAGTAGTACCGCTAGCGCAAGCTCCTACAATGAGCAGTTCTTC
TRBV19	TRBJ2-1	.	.	CASSAITGGAYINNEQFF	TGTGCCAGTAGTGCCATCACAGGCGGGGCCTACATCAACAATGAGCAGTTCTTC